What follows is one T cell receptor (beta chain) and its context. This sample is part of a study of blood T cell repertoires in COVID-19. Study summary: The samples span acute and convalescent COVID-19 from the United States, Italy and Spain.

The V gene end was trimmed by 7 bases and the J gene end by 7 bases; junction bases not matched to a gene: 7. This CDR3 spans 13 amino acids. Germline V gives CDR1 MDHEN, CDR2 SYDVKM. In the original workflow: Counts of nucleated cells, estimated from reference gene primer amplification, were obtained. The method was immunoSEQ multiplex PCR; TCRdb's version includes in-frame clones alone and lacks a portion of them. The DNA was the basis for D and trimming; V, J and clone size are from that table. The sample records about 190,000 clones, 88% being singletons. Material for sequencing was peripheral blood. The genes are TRBV28 and TRBJ1-2; the match to TRBD1 covers 9 bases. The receptor comes from a human donor in a cohort sampled during active COVID-19. CDR3 sequence (DNA): TGTGCCAGCATCCGAACAGGGGGCCGTGGCTACACCTTC. This gives the protein CASIRTGGRGYTF.